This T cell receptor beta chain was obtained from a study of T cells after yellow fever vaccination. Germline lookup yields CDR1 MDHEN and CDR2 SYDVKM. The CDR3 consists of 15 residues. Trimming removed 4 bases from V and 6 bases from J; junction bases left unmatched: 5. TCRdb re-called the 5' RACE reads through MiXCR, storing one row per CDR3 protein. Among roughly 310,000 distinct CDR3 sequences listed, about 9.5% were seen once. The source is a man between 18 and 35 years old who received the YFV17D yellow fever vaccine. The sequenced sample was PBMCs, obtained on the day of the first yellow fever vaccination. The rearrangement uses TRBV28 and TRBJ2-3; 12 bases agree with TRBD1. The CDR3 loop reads CASSSGTGGSDTQYF. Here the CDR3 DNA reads TGTGCCAGCAGTTCCGGGACAGGGGGCTCCGATACGCAGTATTTT.